The 16 T cell receptor beta chains below all came from one sample that was sequenced in a study of cytomegalovirus exposure and HLA in healthy donors. The PCR had 60 Vbeta and 13 Jbeta primers. Method: immunoSEQ multiplex PCR; TCRdb's copy keeps in-frame clones and lacks some. The sample contains 95,000 to 130,000 clones, around 80% of which appear only once. Sequenced: PBMCs. The receptors here all came from a young man in good health and CMV-seropositive.

V is TRBV19 and J is TRBJ1-1; 10 bases match TRBD1. The CDR3 is 15 residues long. Per germline, CDR1 LNHDA and CDR2 SQIVND (reference sequence). The V gene end was trimmed by 5 bases and the J gene end by 4 bases; junction bases not matched to a gene: 7. CDR3 in DNA: TGTGCCAGTAGTTCCGGGGACAGGGGCTTCACTGAAGCTTTCTTT. It specifies CASSSGDRGFTEAFF.

The J gene is TRBJ2-5, the V gene TRBV27; a weak D match, TRBD1 (5 bases). V dropped 5 bases and J dropped 5 bases, with 18 bases sitting between them. Germline CDR1 is MNHEY and CDR2 is SMNVEV (reference sequence). This CDR3 has 15 residues. For the CDR3, the DNA is TGTGCCAGCAGTCTTGACAGTGGTCCTGGGGAGACCCAGTACTTC. Protein product: CASSLDSGPGETQYF.

The chain combines TRBV9 with TRBJ2-3, with 12 nucleotides matching TRBD2. The J segment lost 2 bases and the V segment lost 3 bases, leaving 1 base of the junction unmatched. Germline loops: CDR1 SGDLS, CDR2 YYNGEE. This CDR3 spans 15 amino acids. The CDR3 nucleotides are TGTGCCAGCAGCGCTAGCGGGAGGGCCACAGATACGCAGTATTTT. Protein sequence: CASSASGRATDTQYF.

The chain employs TRBV30 and TRBJ1-6; unclear D gene. CDR3 length: 14 residues. The V gene lost 5 bases and the J gene lost 11 bases, with 19 bases spanning the gap. CDR1 and CDR2 from the germline V gene are GTSNPN and SVGIG (reference sequence). The CDR3 region is CAWGRAGESAPLHF. CDR3 bases: TGTGCCTGGGGCCGGGCCGGGGAGTCGGCACCCCTCCACTTT. Together with reference TRBV30 and TRBJ1-6, the CDR3 gives the full variable domain: SQTIHQWPATLVQPVGSPLSLECTVEGTSNPNLYWYRQAAGRGLQLLFYSVGIGQISSEVPQNLSASRPQDRQFILSSKKLLLSDSGFYLCAWGRAGESAPLHFGNGTRLTVT.

Written as DNA, the CDR3 is TGTGCCAGCAGCTTATGGACAGGGGACGGGGAGCTGTTTTTT. Amino acids: CASSLWTGDGELFF. The rearrangement joins TRBV6-6 to TRBJ2-2; 9 bases agree with TRBD1. The V gene's germline CDR1 is MNHNY and CDR2 SVGAGI (reference sequence). This CDR3 has 14 amino acids. Unmatched junction bases numbered 6, after V lost 6 bases and J lost 7 bases.

This rearrangement joins TRBV28 to TRBJ2-5; 8 positions match TRBD1. The V segment lost 5 bases and the J segment 4 bases; nucleotides outside the gene matches: 9. The CDR3 spans 15 residues. Germline V gene lookup returns CDR1 MDHEN and CDR2 SYDVKM. As DNA, the CDR3 is TGTGCCAGCAGTACCCCGGACAGGGTAGGAGAGACCCAGTACTTC. Protein product: CASSTPDRVGETQYF.

The chain carries TRBV5-1 and TRBJ2-1; 7 bases match TRBD2. CDR3 size: 14 residues. V lost 7 bases to trimming and J lost 2 bases; unmatched junction nucleotides: 6. The germline V gene encodes CDR1 SGHRS and CDR2 YFSETQ. The CDR3 nucleotides are TGCGCCAGCGGCCGGGACTACACCTACAATGAGCAGTTCTTC. Its translation: CASGRDYTYNEQFF.

The chain has TRBV2 and TRBJ1-5, with D possibly matching TRBD1 (5 bases). V lost 3 bases to trimming and J lost 5 bases, with 20 bases between them. The CDR3 covers 17 residues. CDR1 is SNHLY and CDR2 is FYNNEI in the germline V gene. CDR3 sequence: CASSDSFLQGFDQPQHF. The CDR3 bases are TGTGCCAGCAGTGATTCGTTTCTGCAGGGTTTTGATCAGCCCCAGCATTTT.

The chain couples TRBV19 to TRBJ1-1, with 8 bases aligning to TRBD1. J lost 1 base, V lost 7 bases, and 14 bases had no gene match. This CDR3 is built from 17 residues. CDR1 is LNHDA and CDR2 is SQIVND in the germline V gene (reference sequence). CDR3 sequence: CASNRGQGGIENTEAFF. The CDR3 DNA follows: TGTGCCAGTAACCGTGGACAGGGAGGAATTGAGAACACTGAAGCTTTCTTT.

The rearrangement uses TRBV10-3 and TRBJ2-6; TRBD1 is a possible D gene (6 bases). Trimming removed 5 bases from V and 0 bases from J, with 14 bases in between. The CDR3 has 17 amino acids. Germline CDR1 is ENHRY and CDR2 is SYGVKD. The CDR3 DNA reads TGTGCCATCAGTCCGACAGGCCCCGGCTCTGGGGCCAACGTCCTGACTTTC. As protein: CAISPTGPGSGANVLTF.

The J gene is TRBJ2-5, the V gene TRBV15; 9 nucleotides line up with TRBD1. The DNA end is more similar to TRBJ2-7, so the J call may be wrong. The CDR3 runs 15 residues. Looked up from germline, CDR1 is LNHNV and CDR2 is YYDKDF (reference sequence). DNA for the CDR3: TGTGCCACCAGCCCCGGGACAGGGCCCTCTAACGAGCAGTACTTC. Its protein product is CATSPGTGPSNEQYF.

This clone was counted only a few times. Within the sample, other DNA sequences also encode this same CDR3. The CDR3 DNA reads as TGTGCCAGCAGTTTATTGGCGGGGGCTTACAATGAGCAGTTCTTC. Translation: CASSLLAGAYNEQFF. The chain joins TRBV27 to TRBJ2-1, with D possibly TRBD2 on 7 matching bases. The V gene lost 1 base and the J gene lost 4 bases, with 11 bases spanning the gap. The CDR3 runs to 15 residues. CDR1 and CDR2 (germline): MNHEY, SMNVEV (reference sequence).

V is TRBV6-5 and J is TRBJ1-5; D is possibly TRBD1 (5 bases). The CDR3 consists of 15 residues. V was trimmed by 5 bases and J by 0 bases, leaving 11 bases between them. Germline V gene lookup returns CDR1 MNHEY and CDR2 SVGAGI. CDR3 region: CASSTGAYSNQPQHF. The CDR3 coding sequence is TGTGCCAGCAGTACAGGCGCATATAGCAATCAGCCCCAGCATTTT.

The genes are TRBV9 and TRBJ1-2, with 8 bases matching TRBD1. V gave up 4 bases and J gave up 4 bases; unmatched junction bases: 9. Germline-derived CDR1 and CDR2 are SGDLS and YYNGEE. The CDR3 has 15 residues. The CDR3 DNA follows: TGTGCCAGCAGCCCTCGACAGGGGACCGCCTATGGCTACACCTTC. Protein product: CASSPRQGTAYGYTF.

This chain connects TRBV13 to TRBJ2-7; 8 bases map to TRBD1. Unmatched junction bases numbered 7, after V lost 5 bases and J lost 4 bases. CDR1 is PRHDT, CDR2 FYEKMQ, per germline (reference sequence). The CDR3 has 14 amino acids. As DNA, the CDR3 is TGTGCCAGCAGCCCGGACAGGGCCGGATACGAGCAGTACTTC. Protein: CASSPDRAGYEQYF.

The CDR3 here is CASSSQTSGANVLTF. CDR3 coding DNA: TGTGCCAGCAGCTCACAGACCTCTGGGGCCAACGTCCTGACTTTC. The gene calls are TRBV7-2 and TRBJ2-6, with D unclear. The CDR3 consists of 15 residues. Trimming removed 4 bases at V and 0 bases at J, with 7 bases between. Germline values: CDR1 SGHTA, CDR2 FQGNSA. The variable domain in full, completed from reference TRBV7-2 and TRBJ2-6, reads GAGVSQSPSNKVTEKGKDVELRCDPISGHTALYWYRQSLGQGLEFLIYFQGNSAPDKSGLPSDRFSAERTGGSVSTLTIQRTQQEDSAVYLCASSSQTSGANVLTFGAGSRLTVL.